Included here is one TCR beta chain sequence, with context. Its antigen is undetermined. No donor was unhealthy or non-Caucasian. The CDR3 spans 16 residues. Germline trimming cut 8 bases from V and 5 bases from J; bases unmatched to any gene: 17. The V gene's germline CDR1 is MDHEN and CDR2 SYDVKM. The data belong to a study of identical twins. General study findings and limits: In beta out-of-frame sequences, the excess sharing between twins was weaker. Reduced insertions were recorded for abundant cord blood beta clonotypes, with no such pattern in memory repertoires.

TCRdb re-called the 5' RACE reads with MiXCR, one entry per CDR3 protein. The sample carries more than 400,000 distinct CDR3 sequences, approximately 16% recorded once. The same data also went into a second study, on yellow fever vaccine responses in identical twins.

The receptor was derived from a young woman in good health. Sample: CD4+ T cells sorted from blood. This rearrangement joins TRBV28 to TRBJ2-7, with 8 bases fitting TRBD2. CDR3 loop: CASGSPSSGRANEQYF. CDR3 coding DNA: TGTGCCAGCGGGTCGCCGTCGTCCGGGAGGGCCAACGAGCAGTACTTC.